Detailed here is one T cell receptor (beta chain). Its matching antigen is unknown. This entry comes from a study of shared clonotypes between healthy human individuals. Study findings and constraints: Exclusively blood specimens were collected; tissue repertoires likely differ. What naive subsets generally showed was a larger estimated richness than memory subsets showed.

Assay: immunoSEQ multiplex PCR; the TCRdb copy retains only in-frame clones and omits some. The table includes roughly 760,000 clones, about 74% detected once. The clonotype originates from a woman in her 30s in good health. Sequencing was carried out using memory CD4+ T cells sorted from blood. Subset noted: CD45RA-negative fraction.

CDR3 loop: CASSQDGSTWSYEQYF. In DNA, the CDR3 is TGCGCCAGCAGCCAAGATGGCAGCACTTGGTCTTACGAGCAGTACTTC. The chain is built from TRBV4-1 and TRBJ2-7; D ambiguous. V lost 0 bases and J 4 bases, leaving 16 bases between the germline ends. Germline V gene lookup returns CDR1 MGHRA and CDR2 YSYEKL. The CDR3 is 16 residues long.